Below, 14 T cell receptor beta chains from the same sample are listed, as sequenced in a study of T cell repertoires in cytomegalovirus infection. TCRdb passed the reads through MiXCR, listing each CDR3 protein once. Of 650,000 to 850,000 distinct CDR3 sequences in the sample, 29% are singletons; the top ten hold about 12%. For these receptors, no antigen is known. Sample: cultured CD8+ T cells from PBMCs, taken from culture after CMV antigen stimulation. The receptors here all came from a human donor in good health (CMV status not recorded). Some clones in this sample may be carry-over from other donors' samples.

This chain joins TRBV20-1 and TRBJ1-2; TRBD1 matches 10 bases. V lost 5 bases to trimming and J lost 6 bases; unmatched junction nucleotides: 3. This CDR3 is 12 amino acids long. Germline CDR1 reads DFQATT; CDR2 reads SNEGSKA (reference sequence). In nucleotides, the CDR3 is TGCAGTGCTCCTGGACAGGGGGATGGCTACACCTTC. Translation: CSAPGQGDGYTF.

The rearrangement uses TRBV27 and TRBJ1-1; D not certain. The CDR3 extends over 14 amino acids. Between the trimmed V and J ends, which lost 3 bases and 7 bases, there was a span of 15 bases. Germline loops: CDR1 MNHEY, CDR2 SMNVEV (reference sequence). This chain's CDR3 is CASSLGSVGLEAFF. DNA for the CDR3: TGTGCCAGCAGTTTGGGGTCAGTGGGCCTTGAAGCTTTCTTT.

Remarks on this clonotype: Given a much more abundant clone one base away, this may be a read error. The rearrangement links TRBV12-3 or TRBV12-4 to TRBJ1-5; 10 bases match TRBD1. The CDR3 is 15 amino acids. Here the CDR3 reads CASTKDRGPEQPRHF. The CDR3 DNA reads TGTGCCAGCACTAAAGACAGGGGGCCAGAGCAGCCCCGGCATTTT.

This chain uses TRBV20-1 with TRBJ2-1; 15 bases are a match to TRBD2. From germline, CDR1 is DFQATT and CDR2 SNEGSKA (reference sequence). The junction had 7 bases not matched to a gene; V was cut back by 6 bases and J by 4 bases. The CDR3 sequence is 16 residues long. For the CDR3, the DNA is TGCAGTGCCCGGACTAGCGGGGGGGCCACGTACAATGAGCAGTTCTTC. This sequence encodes CSARTSGGATYNEQFF.

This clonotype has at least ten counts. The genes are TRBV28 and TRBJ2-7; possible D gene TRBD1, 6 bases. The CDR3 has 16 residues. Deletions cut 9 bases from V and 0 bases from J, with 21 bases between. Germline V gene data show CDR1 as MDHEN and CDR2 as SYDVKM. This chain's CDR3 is CASQFTLQGRSYEQYF. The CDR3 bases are TGTGCCAGTCAGTTTACTTTACAGGGACGCTCCTACGAGCAGTACTTC.

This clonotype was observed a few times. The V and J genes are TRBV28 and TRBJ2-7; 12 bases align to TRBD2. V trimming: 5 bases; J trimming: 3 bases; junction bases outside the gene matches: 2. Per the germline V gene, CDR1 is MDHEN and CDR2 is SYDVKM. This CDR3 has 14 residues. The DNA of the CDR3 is TGTGCCAGCAGTGGACTAGCGGGAATCTACGAGCAGTACGTC. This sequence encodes CASSGLAGIYEQYV.

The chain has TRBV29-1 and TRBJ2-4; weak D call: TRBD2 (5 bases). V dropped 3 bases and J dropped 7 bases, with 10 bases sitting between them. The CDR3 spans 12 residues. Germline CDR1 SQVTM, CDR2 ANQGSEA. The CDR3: CSVDEGSNIQYF. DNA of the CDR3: TGCAGCGTTGACGAGGGTTCGAACATTCAGTACTTC. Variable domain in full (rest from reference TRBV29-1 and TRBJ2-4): SAVISQKPSRDICQRGTSLTIQCQVDSQVTMMFWYRQQPGQSLTLIATANQGSEATYESGFVIDKFPISRPNLTFSTLTVSNMSPEDSSIYLCSVDEGSNIQYFGAGTRLSVL.

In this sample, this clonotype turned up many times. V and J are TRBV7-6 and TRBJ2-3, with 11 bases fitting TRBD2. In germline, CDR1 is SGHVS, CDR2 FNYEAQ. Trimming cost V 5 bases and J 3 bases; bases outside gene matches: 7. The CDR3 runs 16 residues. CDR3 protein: CASSPIAGGRTDTQYF. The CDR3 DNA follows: TGTGCCAGCAGCCCGATAGCGGGGGGGCGAACAGATACGCAGTATTTT.

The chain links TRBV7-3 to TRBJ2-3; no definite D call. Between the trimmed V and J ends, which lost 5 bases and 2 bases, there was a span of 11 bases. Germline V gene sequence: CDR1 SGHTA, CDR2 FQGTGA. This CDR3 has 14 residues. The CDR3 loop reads CASSPHYNTDTQYF. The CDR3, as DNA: TGTGCCAGCAGCCCCCATTACAACACAGATACGCAGTATTTT.

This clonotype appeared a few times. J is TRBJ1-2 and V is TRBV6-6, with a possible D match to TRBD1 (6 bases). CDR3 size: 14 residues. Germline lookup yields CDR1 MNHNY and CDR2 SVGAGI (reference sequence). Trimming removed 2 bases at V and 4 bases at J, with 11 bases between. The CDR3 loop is CASSYPDSLYGYTF. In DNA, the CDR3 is TGTGCCAGCAGTTACCCGGACAGCCTCTATGGCTACACCTTC.

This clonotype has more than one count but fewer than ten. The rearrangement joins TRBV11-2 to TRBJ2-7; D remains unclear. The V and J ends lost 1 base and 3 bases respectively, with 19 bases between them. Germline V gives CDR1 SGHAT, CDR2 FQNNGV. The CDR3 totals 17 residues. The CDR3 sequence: CASSLVPIREFSYEQYV. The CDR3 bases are TGTGCCAGCAGCTTAGTACCAATAAGAGAATTTAGCTACGAGCAGTACGTC.

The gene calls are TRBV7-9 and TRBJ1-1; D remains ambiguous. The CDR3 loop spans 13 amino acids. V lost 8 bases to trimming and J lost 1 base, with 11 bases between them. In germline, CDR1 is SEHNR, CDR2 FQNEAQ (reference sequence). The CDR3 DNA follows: TGTGCCAGCCGACGCGGGTGGAACACTGAAGCTTTCTTT. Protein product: CASRRGWNTEAFF.

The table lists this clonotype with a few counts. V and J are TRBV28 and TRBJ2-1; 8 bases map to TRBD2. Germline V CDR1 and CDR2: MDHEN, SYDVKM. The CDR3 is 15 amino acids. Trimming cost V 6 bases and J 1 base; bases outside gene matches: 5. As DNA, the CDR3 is TGTGCCAGCAGCGTAGCGGGGAAGTCCTACAATGAGCAGTTCTTC. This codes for CASSVAGKSYNEQFF. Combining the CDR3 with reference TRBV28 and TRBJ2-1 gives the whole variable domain DVKVTQSSRYLVKRTGEKVFLECVQDMDHENMFWYRQDPGLGLRLIYFSYDVKMKEKGDIPEGYSVSREKKERFSLILESASTNQTSMYLCASSVAGKSYNEQFFGPGTRLTVL.

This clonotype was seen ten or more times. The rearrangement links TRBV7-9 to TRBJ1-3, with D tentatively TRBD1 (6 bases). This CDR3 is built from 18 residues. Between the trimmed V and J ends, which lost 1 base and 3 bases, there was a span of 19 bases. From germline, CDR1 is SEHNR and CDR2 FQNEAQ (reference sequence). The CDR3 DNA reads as TGTGCCAGCAGCTTAGTCGCCCCTGGCAGGGGACGTGGAAACACCATATATTTT. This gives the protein CASSLVAPGRGRGNTIYF.